The entry below gives a single T cell receptor beta chain sequence along with its context. The data were obtained in a study of blood T cell repertoires in COVID-19. Overall study: Donors in the United States, Italy and Spain gave samples during acute or convalescent COVID-19.

The repertoire was sequenced with immunoSEQ multiplex PCR; TCRdb's copy has only in-frame clones and lacks some. The sample holds fewer than 150,000 clones, 75% to 85% seen once. V gave up 10 bases and J gave up 7 bases; unmatched junction bases: 3. The CDR3 has 13 residues. Germline loops: CDR1 KGHDR, CDR2 SFDVKD. The receptor was derived from a man aged 50 to 59 with acute or convalescent COVID-19. Sequenced sample: peripheral blood. J is TRBJ2-2 and V is TRBV24-1; 12 bases are a match to TRBD1. CDR3 bases: TGTGCCACTGGGACAGGGGGCCTCGGGGAGCTGTTTTTT. Translated: CATGTGGLGELFF.